This record covers a single T cell receptor beta chain. Its antigen is undetermined. The data are from a study of cytomegalovirus exposure and HLA in healthy donors. This CDR3 has 16 amino acids. Trimming removed 3 bases from V and 0 bases from J, with 13 bases in between. Per the germline V gene, CDR1 is KGHSH and CDR2 is LQKENI. Points from the study as a whole: With high specificity and sensitivity, the classifier reportedly diagnosed cytomegalovirus status. Cytomegalovirus association was listed for 164 TCR beta chains.

Measured with immunoSEQ multiplex PCR; TCRdb has only the in-frame clones, and not every one. The profile shows under 300,000 clones, 80% to 90% of them singletons. What was sequenced was PBMCs. This chain joins TRBV18 and TRBJ2-3; D perhaps matches TRBD2 (5 bases). The sequence was collected from a woman younger than 35 in good health and CMV-seronegative. This CDR3 reads CASSPGVTSSTDTQYF. In nucleotides, the CDR3 is TGTGCCAGCTCACCGGGAGTGACCTCTAGCACAGATACGCAGTATTTT.